This T cell receptor beta chain was recorded in a study of cytomegalovirus exposure and HLA in healthy donors. Clones were read by immunoSEQ multiplex PCR, and TCRdb kept only the in-frame ones, dropping some. This table has some 130,000 clones, almost 85% appearing once. This TCR derives from a man under 40 in good health and CMV-seropositive. Sequenced input: PBMCs.

In nucleotides, the CDR3 is TGTGCCAGCAGTTCCCAACGGGGTTCGGCCGGGGAGCTGTTTTTT. Its protein is CASSSQRGSAGELFF. V and J are TRBV28 and TRBJ2-2; possibly TRBD2 for D (5 bases). The CDR3 length is 15 residues. Germline CDR1 MDHEN, CDR2 SYDVKM. Trimming left V 4 bases short and J 6 bases short, with 15 bases between.